This passage covers 24 T cell receptor beta chains from one sample sequenced in a study of immune evolution from preneoplasia to lung adenocarcinoma. Libraries were prepared by immunoSEQ multiplex PCR; TCRdb keeps only in-frame clonotypes and omits some of them. Among some 15,000 clones listed, roughly 80% were seen once. Sequencing used FFPE minimally invasive lung adenocarcinoma tissue. These receptors all come from a person aged 65-85 years with lung adenocarcinoma.

This clone was counted between two and nine times. The V and J genes are TRBV7-9 and TRBJ1-3; D not resolved. CDR3 size: 14 residues. V was trimmed by 5 bases and J by 0 bases, leaving 8 bases between them. Germline CDR1 is SEHNR and CDR2 is FQNEAQ (reference sequence). The CDR3 sequence: CASSETSSGNTIYF. In DNA, the CDR3 is TGTGCCAGCAGCGAGACGAGCTCTGGAAACACCATATATTTT.

V is TRBV30 and J is TRBJ1-1; TRBD1 agrees at 8 bases. The germline V gene has CDR1 GTSNPN and CDR2 SVGIG (reference sequence). Trimming took 5 bases from V and 10 from J; bases not matched to a gene: 9. The CDR3 is 12 amino acids. CDR3 protein: CAWGQGFGGAFF. Here the CDR3 DNA reads TGTGCCTGGGGACAGGGTTTCGGGGGAGCTTTCTTT.

The chain carries TRBV5-8 and TRBJ1-4; a possible D gene is TRBD1 (6 bases). Germline V gives CDR1 SGHTS, CDR2 YDEGEE. The ends were cut back, 0 bases at V and 4 bases at J, with 10 bases in the middle. This CDR3 spans 15 amino acids. The CDR3 here is CASSLAGVLNEKLFF. The CDR3 nucleotides read TGTGCCAGCAGCTTGGCAGGGGTTCTTAATGAAAAACTGTTTTTT.

This clone occurred a few times. The CDR3 DNA follows: TGTGCCACCAGCAGAGATCGGGGACAGGGTGGAAACACCATATATTTT. Amino acid sequence: CATSRDRGQGGNTIYF. The rearrangement links TRBV15 to TRBJ1-3, with 9 bases fitting TRBD1. Unmatched junction bases numbered 3, after V lost 0 bases and J lost 3 bases. CDR3 size: 16 residues. Germline V gives CDR1 LNHNV, CDR2 YYDKDF (reference sequence).

J is TRBJ1-1 and V is TRBV27; tentatively, D is TRBD1 (5 bases). V lost 5 bases, J lost 3 bases, and 16 bases lay in between. This CDR3 contains 15 residues. CDR1 is MNHEY and CDR2 is SMNVEV in the germline V gene (reference sequence). This chain's CDR3 is CASSPSGGWDTEAFF. As DNA, the CDR3 is TGTGCCAGCAGTCCTAGCGGGGGGTGGGACACTGAAGCTTTCTTT.

This clone was observed once. The chain couples TRBV6-5 to TRBJ2-7; TRBD1 matches 7 bases. Trimming at V came to 7 bases and at J to 7 bases, leaving 10 bases not matched to a gene. Germline values: CDR1 MNHEY, CDR2 SVGAGI. This CDR3 spans 13 amino acids. The CDR3: CASMPGGKGEQYF. DNA for the CDR3: TGTGCCAGCATGCCAGGGGGTAAAGGGGAGCAGTACTTC.

This rearrangement joins TRBV27 to TRBJ1-1; D gene unclear. The CDR3 has 13 residues. CDR1 MNHEY and CDR2 SMNVEV come from the germline V gene (reference sequence). Trimming removed 5 bases from V and 4 bases from J, with 11 bases in between. The CDR3 is CASSPPAGTEAFF. CDR3 in DNA: TGTGCCAGCAGTCCTCCAGCGGGCACTGAAGCTTTCTTT.

The V and J genes are TRBV25-1 and TRBJ1-2; the D gene is possibly TRBD1 (6 bases). Germline V gene lookup returns CDR1 MGHDK and CDR2 SYGVNS. This CDR3 contains 14 residues. V was pared by 6 bases and J by 8 bases, with 19 bases between. Here the CDR3 reads CASRLDRPGGGYTF. The CDR3 DNA reads TGTGCCAGCAGACTCGACAGGCCCGGAGGGGGCTACACCTTC.

The chain recombines TRBV18 with TRBJ2-7; D may be TRBD1 (6 bases). V lost 4 bases to trimming and J lost 2 bases, with 9 bases between them. Germline CDR1 reads KGHSH; CDR2 reads LQKENI. The length of the CDR3 is 13 residues. CDR3 in amino acids: CASSRGLAYEQYF. In DNA form, the CDR3 reads TGTGCCAGCTCACGGGGGCTTGCCTACGAGCAGTACTTC.

This chain connects TRBV19 to TRBJ1-1, with D perhaps matching TRBD1 (6 bases). The CDR3 is made up of 16 amino acids. Trimming cost V 5 bases and J 4 bases, with 20 bases left between them. Looked up from germline, CDR1 is LNHDA and CDR2 is SQIVND (reference sequence). CDR3 nucleotides: TGTGCCAGTAGTCCCCAGAGGAGGGGGGTTATCACTGAAGCTTTCTTT. Residues: CASSPQRRGVITEAFF.

This sequence joins TRBV11-2 and TRBJ1-2, with D unclear. Trimming removed 4 bases at V and 3 bases at J, with 6 bases between. Germline values: CDR1 SGHAT, CDR2 FQNNGV. This CDR3 region has 12 residues. This chain's CDR3 is CASSWTDYGYTF. Here the CDR3 DNA reads TGTGCCAGCAGCTGGACCGACTATGGCTACACCTTC.

In the case of this clone: One junction end does not reproduce the germline sequence, and a read error may be involved. The same CDR3 can be traced to other DNA sequences in this sample. The chain recombines TRBV27 with TRBJ2-5, with a possible D match to TRBD2 (6 bases). This CDR3 is built from 14 residues. The germline CDR1 and CDR2 sequences are MNHEY and SMNVEV (reference sequence). Written as DNA, the CDR3 is TGTGCCAGCAGTCACACCGGGACTGAGGAGACCCAATACTTC. This gives the protein CASSHTGTEETQYF.

The chain links TRBV4-1 to TRBJ2-7; 7 nucleotides agree with TRBD1. Germline V gives CDR1 MGHRA, CDR2 YSYEKL. The V gene end was trimmed by 2 bases and the J gene end by 4 bases; junction bases not matched to a gene: 11. CDR3 length: 16 amino acids. In DNA, the CDR3 is TGCGCCAGCAGCCAAACCGGGACAGACCCTTCTTACGAGCAGTACTTC. This codes for CASSQTGTDPSYEQYF.

The chain carries TRBV29-1 and TRBJ2-5, with D unresolved. The CDR3 covers 12 residues. The germline V gene encodes CDR1 SQVTM and CDR2 ANQGSEA. V shed 3 bases and J shed 4 bases, with 9 bases lying between them. The DNA for the CDR3 is TGCAGCGTTGACTCCCAGTCAGAGACCCAGTACTTC. Translated: CSVDSQSETQYF.

V usage is TRBV4-1 and J usage is TRBJ2-3; D gene unclear. Germline CDR1 MGHRA, CDR2 YSYEKL. V was trimmed by 4 bases and J by 4 bases, leaving 12 bases between them. CDR3 length: 14 residues. The chain's CDR3 is CASSPAIPPDTQYF. The CDR3 DNA sequence: TGCGCCAGCAGCCCAGCCATCCCCCCAGATACGCAGTATTTT.

This chain connects TRBV19 to TRBJ2-5; a possible D gene is TRBD2 (7 bases). The germline V and J ends were trimmed by 3 bases and 3 bases, with 14 bases remaining between them. The CDR3 extends over 15 amino acids. Germline CDR1 LNHDA, CDR2 SQIVND (reference sequence). This chain's CDR3 is CASSMGGLDKETQYF. The CDR3 nucleotides read TGTGCCAGTAGTATGGGGGGGCTAGATAAAGAGACCCAGTACTTC.

CDR3 residues: CASRPGGPARYGYTF. Here the CDR3 DNA reads TGTGCCAGCCGTCCCGGGGGACCCGCCCGCTATGGCTACACCTTC. The V gene is TRBV2, the J gene TRBJ1-2; D may be TRBD1 (5 bases). The ends were cut back, 8 bases at V and 4 bases at J, with 20 bases in the middle. Germline lookup yields CDR1 SNHLY and CDR2 FYNNEI. The CDR3 is 15 residues long.

The chain uses TRBV21-1 and TRBJ2-4. TRBV21-1 constitutes a pseudogene. CDR3 length: 12 residues. CDR3 region: CASSKRGHIQYF. CDR3 sequence (DNA): TGTGCCAGCAGCAAGAGGGGTCACATTCAGTACTTC.

The V and J genes are TRBV30 and TRBJ2-7, with TRBD2 identical over 8 bases. V gave up 3 bases and J gave up 1 base; unmatched junction bases: 2. Germline assignment: CDR1 GTSNPN and CDR2 SVGIG (reference sequence). The CDR3 runs 13 residues. For the CDR3, the DNA is TGTGCCTGGAGAGAGCGGGGGTCCTACGAGCAGTACTTC. The encoded protein is CAWRERGSYEQYF.

This clone was recorded a few times. This chain uses TRBV19 with TRBJ1-1; D uncertain. The CDR3 has 13 residues. CDR1 and CDR2 from the germline V gene are LNHDA and SQIVND (reference sequence). The ends were cut back, 3 bases at V and 3 bases at J, with 8 bases in the middle. CDR3 loop: CASSILRDTEAFF. In nucleotides, the CDR3 is TGTGCCAGTAGTATCCTGCGAGACACTGAAGCTTTCTTT. The full variable domain, in which reference TRBV19 and TRBJ1-1 provide the parts outside the CDR3, is DGGITQSPKYLFRKEGQNVTLSCEQNLNHDAMYWYRQDPGQGLRLIYYSQIVNDFQKGDIAEGYSVSREKKESFPLTVTSAQKNPTAFYLCASSILRDTEAFFGQGTRLTVV.

The rearrangement joins TRBV4-2 to TRBJ2-2; 7 bases map to TRBD1. This CDR3 is built from 16 residues. CDR1 and CDR2 (germline): LGHNA, YNFKEQ. The trim removed 4 bases at V and 0 bases at J, leaving 5 bases unmatched. The DNA of the CDR3 is TGTGCCAGCAGCCCCCGCCAGGGGGCGAACACCGGGGAGCTGTTTTTT. Amino acids: CASSPRQGANTGELFF.

A single count supports this clone. The genes are TRBV5-6 and TRBJ1-2, with D perhaps matching TRBD1 (5 bases). Trimming left V 2 bases short and J 3 bases short, with 20 bases between. This CDR3 has 17 residues. The V gene's germline CDR1 is SGHDT and CDR2 YYEEEE. CDR3 DNA sequence: TGTGCCAGCAGCTTTACTTCCGGGACCTTACCTCACTATGGCTACACCTTC. This codes for CASSFTSGTLPHYGYTF.

The chain couples TRBV7-9 to TRBJ1-2, with unresolved D. The CDR3 contains 11 residues. The ends were cut back, 5 bases at V and 3 bases at J, with 4 bases in the middle. CDR1 SEHNR and CDR2 FQNEAQ come from the germline V gene (reference sequence). CDR3 DNA sequence: TGTGCCAGCAGCCTGGACTATGGCTACACCTTC. Translating it yields CASSLDYGYTF.

This clone was seen only a few times. V usage is TRBV2 and J usage is TRBJ2-1, with D tentatively TRBD2 (7 bases). This CDR3 region has 16 residues. V lost 6 bases and J 6 bases, leaving 21 bases between the germline ends. Germline V gene lookup returns CDR1 SNHLY and CDR2 FYNNEI. Here the CDR3 reads CASRRPGGTVGNEQFF. CDR3 bases: TGTGCCAGCAGGCGACCGGGGGGCACTGTGGGCAATGAGCAGTTCTTC.